Included here is one T cell receptor (beta chain) sequence, with context. Its antigen is not identified. Repertoires were generated with immunoSEQ multiplex PCR, while TCRdb's copy carries only in-frame clones and drops some. The sample lists approximately 10,000 clones; around nine tenths were seen once. This record belongs to a study of a mutant IDH1 vaccine in newly diagnosed glioma. Study details: Patients received eight vaccinations in weeks 1, 3, 5, 7, 11, 15, 19, 23. The start of vaccination came 4-6 weeks after radiotherapy alone, or with temozolomide cycles.

Time point here: week 5, during vaccination. A 20-mer mutant IDH1 peptide at 300 ug was injected subcutaneously with topical imiquimod. Study observations and caveats: Top peripheral T cell clonotype shifts appeared unrelated to pseudoprogression.

The germline V gene has CDR1 SGHAT and CDR2 FQNNGV. This CDR3 spans 13 amino acids. Unmatched junction bases numbered 6, after V lost 5 bases and J lost 6 bases. Sequences were derived from PBMCs, sampled from a glioma patient whose treatment included an IDH1 peptide vaccine. The clonotype originates from a woman aged 40 to 49 with glioma. Some clones in this sample may be carry-over from other donors' samples. The gene calls are TRBV11-2 and TRBJ2-7, with 8 nucleotides matching TRBD1. The CDR3 nucleotides read TGTGCCAGCAGCAGGGGGACAGGAGGCGAGCAGTACTTC. Translated: CASSRGTGGEQYF. The full variable domain, in which reference TRBV11-2 and TRBJ2-7 provide the parts outside the CDR3, is EAGVAQSPRYKIIEKRQSVAFWCNPISGHATLYWYQQILGQGPKLLIQFQNNGVVDDSQLPKDRFSAERLKGVDSTLKIQPAKLEDSAVYLCASSRGTGGEQYFGPGTRLTVT.